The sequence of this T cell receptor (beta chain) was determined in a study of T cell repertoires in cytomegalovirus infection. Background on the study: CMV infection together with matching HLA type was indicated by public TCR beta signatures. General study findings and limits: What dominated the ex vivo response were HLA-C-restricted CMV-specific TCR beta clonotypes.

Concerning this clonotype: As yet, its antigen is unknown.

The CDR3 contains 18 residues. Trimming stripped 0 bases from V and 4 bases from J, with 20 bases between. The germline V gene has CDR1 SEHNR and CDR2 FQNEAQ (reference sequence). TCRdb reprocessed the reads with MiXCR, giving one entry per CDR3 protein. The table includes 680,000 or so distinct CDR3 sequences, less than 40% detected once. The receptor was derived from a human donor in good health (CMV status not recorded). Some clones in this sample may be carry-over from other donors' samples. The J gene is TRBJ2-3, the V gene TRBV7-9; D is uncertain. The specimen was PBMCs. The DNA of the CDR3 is TGTGCCAGCAGCTTAGCTGACCGGGCGAGACGGAGCGCAGATACGCAGTATTTT. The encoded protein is CASSLADRARRSADTQYF.